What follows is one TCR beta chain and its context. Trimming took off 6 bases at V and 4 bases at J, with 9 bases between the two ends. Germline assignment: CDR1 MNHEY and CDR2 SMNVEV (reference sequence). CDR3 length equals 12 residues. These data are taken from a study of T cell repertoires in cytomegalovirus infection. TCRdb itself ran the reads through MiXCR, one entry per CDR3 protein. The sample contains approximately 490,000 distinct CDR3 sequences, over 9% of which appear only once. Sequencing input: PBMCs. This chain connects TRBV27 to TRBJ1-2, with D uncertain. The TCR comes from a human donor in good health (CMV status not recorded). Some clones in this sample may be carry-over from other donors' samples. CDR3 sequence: CASSGLGYGYTF. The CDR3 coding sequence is TGTGCCAGCAGCGGACTAGGCTATGGCTACACCTTC.